This T cell receptor (beta chain) was identified during a study of post-analysis software for immune sequencing data. Study-level background: Patients had relapsing-remitting, secondary progressive or progressive-relapsing multiple sclerosis; some lacked subtype. Study-wide results and caveats: By F measure, strong co-clustering occurred among samples prepared in the same batch. The study found TRBV5-6, TRBV5-1 and TRBV20-1 among 5 or 6 TRBV segments more frequent in patients than controls. There was significantly lower normalized Chao1 diversity in multiple sclerosis patients than in controls.

CDR1 and CDR2 (germline): SGHRS, YFSETQ. The CDR3 runs to 13 residues. V gave up 4 bases and J gave up 5 bases, with 12 bases separating them. To note about this clonotype: The antigen remains unidentified.

Unique molecular identifiers were present in the TCR beta cDNA libraries. Out of 1 to 10 million T cells, 470,000 or so cDNA molecules were generated. TCRdb reprocessed the PCR reads with MiXCR, giving one entry per CDR3 protein. This sample has around 200,000 distinct CDR3 sequences, with 25% to 35% found just once. This sequence was found in a girl aged 2 to 17 with multiple sclerosis. What was sequenced was blood. The V call is TRBV5-1, the J call TRBJ1-1; no reliable D call. The CDR3 region is CASSKGGGTEAFF. The CDR3 coding sequence is TGCGCCAGCAGCAAGGGAGGAGGGACTGAAGCTTTCTTT.